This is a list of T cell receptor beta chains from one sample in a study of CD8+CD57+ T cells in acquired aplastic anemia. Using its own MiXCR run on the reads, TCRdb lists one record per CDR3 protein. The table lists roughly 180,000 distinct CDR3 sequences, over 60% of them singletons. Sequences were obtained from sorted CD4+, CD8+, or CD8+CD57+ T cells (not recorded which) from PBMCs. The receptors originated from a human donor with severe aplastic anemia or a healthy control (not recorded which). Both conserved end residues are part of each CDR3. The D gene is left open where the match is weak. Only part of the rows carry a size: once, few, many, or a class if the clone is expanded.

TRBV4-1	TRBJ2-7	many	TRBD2	CASSLGPSGGDEQYF	TGCGCCAGCAGCCTCGGCCCTAGCGGGGGAGACGAGCAGTACTTC
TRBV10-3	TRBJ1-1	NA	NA	CAIRAGSMNTEAFF	TGTGCCATCAGGGCGGGCAGCATGAACACTGAAGCTTTCTTT
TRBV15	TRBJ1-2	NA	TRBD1	CATRDTGGLSGYTF	TGTGCCACCAGGGATACAGGGGGCCTTAGTGGCTACACCTTC
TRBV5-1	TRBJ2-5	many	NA	CASTAWIGAETQYF	TGCGCCAGCACCGCTTGGATAGGGGCAGAGACCCAGTACTTC
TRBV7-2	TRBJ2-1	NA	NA	CASSYLGSQFF	TGTGCCAGCAGTTACCTTGGGTCCCAGTTCTTC
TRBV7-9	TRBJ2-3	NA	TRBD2	CASSLQSLAGGSTDTQYF	TGTGCCAGCAGCTTGCAATCCCTAGCGGGGGGCAGCACAGATACGCAGTATTTT
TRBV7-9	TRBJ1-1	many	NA	CASRHSGPDEAFF	TGTGCCAGCAGACATTCCGGGCCGGATGAAGCTTTCTTT
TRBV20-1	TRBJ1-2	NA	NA	CSASSWRRGHQRYGYTF	TGCAGTGCTAGTTCGTGGAGGCGAGGGCACCAAAGATATGGCTACACCTTC
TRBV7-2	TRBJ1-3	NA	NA	CASSEYVGNTIYF	TGTGCCAGCAGTGAATACGTTGGAAACACCATATATTTT
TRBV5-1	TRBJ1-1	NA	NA	CASRVAMNTEAFF	TGCGCCAGCAGAGTTGCTATGAACACTGAAGCTTTCTTT
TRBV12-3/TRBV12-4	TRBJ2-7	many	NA	CASSLGPDITYEQYF	TGTGCCAGCAGTTTGGGCCCAGACATAACCTACGAGCAGTACTTC
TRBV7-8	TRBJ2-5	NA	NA	CASSPPFGEASGETQYF	TGTGCCAGCAGCCCACCGTTCGGGGAGGCTTCGGGGGAGACCCAGTACTTC
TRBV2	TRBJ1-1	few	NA	CASSELENTEAFF	TGTGCCAGCAGTGAATTGGAGAACACTGAAGCTTTCTTT
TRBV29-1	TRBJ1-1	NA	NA	CSVRDGGQGTEAFF	TGCAGCGTAAGGGACGGGGGGCAGGGCACTGAAGCTTTCTTT
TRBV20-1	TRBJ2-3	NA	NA	CSAREAPVVVIDTQYF	TGCAGTGCTAGAGAGGCCCCTGTGGTAGTTATAGATACGCAGTATTTT
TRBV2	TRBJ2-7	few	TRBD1	CASTLPGGSYEQYF	TGTGCCAGCACTTTGCCAGGGGGCTCCTACGAGCAGTACTTC
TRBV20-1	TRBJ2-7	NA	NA	CSASETGASGSPYEQYF	TGCAGTGCTTCAGAGACGGGGGCGAGCGGTTCTCCCTACGAGCAGTACTTC
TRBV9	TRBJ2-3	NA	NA	CGSSVDHGNTQYF	TGTGGCAGCAGCGTAGATCACGGGAATACGCAGTATTTT
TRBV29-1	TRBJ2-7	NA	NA	CSVEDRNSSYEQYF	TGCAGCGTTGAAGACAGGAACTCTTCCTACGAGCAGTACTTC
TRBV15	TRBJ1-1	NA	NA	CATSSKGNTEAFF	TGTGCCACCAGCTCAAAAGGGAACACTGAAGCTTTCTTT
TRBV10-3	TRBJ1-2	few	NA	CAISESRDLPYGYTF	TGTGCCATCAGTGAGTCTCGCGACCTACCCTATGGCTACACCTTC
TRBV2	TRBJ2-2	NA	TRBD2	CASRVPIAGGYTGELFF	TGTGCCAGCAGGGTCCCTATAGCGGGGGGTTACACCGGGGAGCTGTTTTTT
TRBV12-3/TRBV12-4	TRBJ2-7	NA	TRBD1	CASTQGALAEQYF	TGTGCCAGCACCCAGGGGGCTTTGGCCGAGCAGTACTTC
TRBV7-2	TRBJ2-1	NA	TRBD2	CASSLLAGGGNEQFF	TGTGCCAGCAGCTTACTAGCGGGAGGTGGCAATGAGCAGTTCTTC
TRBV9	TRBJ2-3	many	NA	CASSAGTSSTDTQYF	TGTGCCAGCAGCGCCGGGACCAGTAGCACAGATACGCAGTATTTT
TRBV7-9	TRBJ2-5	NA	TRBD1	CASTRQGVETQYF	TGTGCCAGTACTAGACAGGGGGTAGAGACCCAGTACTTC
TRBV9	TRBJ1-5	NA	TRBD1	CAGTGDSNQPQHF	TGTGCCGGGACAGGTGATAGCAATCAGCCCCAGCATTTT
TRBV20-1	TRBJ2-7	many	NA	CSATGREAYEQYF	TGCAGTGCTACCGGCCGGGAAGCCTACGAGCAGTACTTC
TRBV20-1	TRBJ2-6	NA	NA	CSARDLSGANVLTF	TGCAGTGCAAGAGACCTCTCTGGGGCCAACGTCCTGACTTTC
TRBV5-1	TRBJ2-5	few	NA	CASSLPRQETQYF	TGCGCCAGCAGCTTGCCCAGACAAGAGACCCAGTACTTC
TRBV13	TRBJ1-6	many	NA	CASSLMGYDSPLHF	TGTGCCAGCAGCTTGATGGGGTACGATTCACCCCTCCACTTT
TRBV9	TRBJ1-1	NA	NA	CASSGPFDRRNTEAFF	TGTGCCAGCAGCGGGCCTTTTGACAGGAGGAACACTGAAGCTTTCTTT
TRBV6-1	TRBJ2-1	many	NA	CASSLTGPFSYNEQFF	TGTGCCAGCAGCTTGACAGGCCCCTTCTCCTACAATGAGCAGTTCTTC
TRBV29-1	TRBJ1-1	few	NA	CSVALGANTEAFF	TGCAGCGTTGCTTTGGGGGCGAACACTGAAGCTTTCTTT
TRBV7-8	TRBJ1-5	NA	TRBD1	CASSGDRVSNQPQHF	TGTGCCAGCAGTGGGGACAGGGTAAGCAATCAGCCCCAGCATTTT
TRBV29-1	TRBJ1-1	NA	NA	CSVAPGGQAFF	TGCAGCGTTGCTCCGGGGGGGCAAGCTTTCTTT
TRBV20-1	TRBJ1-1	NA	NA	CSATPGGTTEAFF	TGCAGTGCTACCCCCGGGGGCACAACTGAAGCTTTCTTT
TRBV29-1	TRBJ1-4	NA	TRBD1	CSAGDREKLFF	TGCAGCGCTGGGGACAGGGAAAAACTGTTTTTT
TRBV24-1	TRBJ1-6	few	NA	CATLRRVGCRNSPLHF	TGTGCCACCCTGAGGAGGGTTGGGTGTCGAAATTCACCCCTCCACTTT
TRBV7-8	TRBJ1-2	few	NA	CASSRQKNYGYTF	TGTGCCAGCAGCCGACAGAAAAACTATGGCTACACCTTC
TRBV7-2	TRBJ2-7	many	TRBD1	CASRLTGGIYEQYF	TGTGCCAGCAGGTTAACAGGGGGAATCTACGAGCAGTACTTC